The T cell receptor (beta chain) under discussion was sequenced for a study of cytomegalovirus exposure and HLA in healthy donors. General study findings and limits: Later analysis showed most CMV-associated TCR beta chains appearing HLA-restricted. Association of a missense DCLRE1C variant with TCR beta V- and J-gene trimming was reported in a later analysis.

13 Jbeta primers and 60 Vbeta primers were used for the PCR. Sequenced by immunoSEQ multiplex PCR; TCRdb stores in-frame clones only, minus some. The table records about 160,000 clones, around 79% of them present only once. With regard to this clone: As yet, its antigen is unknown.

Trimming cost V 4 bases and J 3 bases; bases outside gene matches: 15. Germline CDR1 is SEHNR and CDR2 is FQNEAQ (reference sequence). This CDR3 has 17 amino acids. The V call is TRBV7-9, the J call TRBJ2-7, with 7 bases that match TRBD2. The material sequenced was PBMCs. This receptor was taken from a female donor in good health and CMV-seronegative. The CDR3 DNA reads TGTGCCAGCAGCTCAACGGGGGGTCTAGCGGTTTTCTACGAGCAGTACTTC. Encoded protein: CASSSTGGLAVFYEQYF.